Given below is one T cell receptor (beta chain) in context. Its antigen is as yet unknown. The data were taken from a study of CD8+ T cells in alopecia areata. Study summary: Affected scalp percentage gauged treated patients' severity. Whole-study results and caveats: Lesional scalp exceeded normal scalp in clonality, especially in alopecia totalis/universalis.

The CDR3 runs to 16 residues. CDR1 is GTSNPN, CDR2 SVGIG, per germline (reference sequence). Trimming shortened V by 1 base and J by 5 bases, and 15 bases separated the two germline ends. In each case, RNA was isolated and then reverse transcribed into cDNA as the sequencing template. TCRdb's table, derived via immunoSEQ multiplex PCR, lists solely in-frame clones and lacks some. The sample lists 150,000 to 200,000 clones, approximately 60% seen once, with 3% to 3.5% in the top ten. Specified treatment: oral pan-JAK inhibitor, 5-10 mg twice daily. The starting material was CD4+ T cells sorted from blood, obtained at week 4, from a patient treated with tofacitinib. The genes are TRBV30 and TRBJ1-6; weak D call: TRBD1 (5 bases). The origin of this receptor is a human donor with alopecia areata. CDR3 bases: TGTGCCTGGAGTGCGAGTTCCGGGACCCATAATTCACCCCTCCACTTT. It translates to CAWSASSGTHNSPLHF.